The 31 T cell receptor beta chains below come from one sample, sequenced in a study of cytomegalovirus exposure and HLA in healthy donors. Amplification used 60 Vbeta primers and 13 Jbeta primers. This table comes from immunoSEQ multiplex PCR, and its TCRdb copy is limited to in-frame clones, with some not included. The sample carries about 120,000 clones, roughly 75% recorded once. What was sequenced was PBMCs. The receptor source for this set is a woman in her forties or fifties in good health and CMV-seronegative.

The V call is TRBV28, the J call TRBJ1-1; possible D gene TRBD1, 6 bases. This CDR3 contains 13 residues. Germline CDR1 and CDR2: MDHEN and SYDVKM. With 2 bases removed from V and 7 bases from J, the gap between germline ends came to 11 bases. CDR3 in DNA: TGTGCCAGCAGTTTAGCGGGGGCGGGTGAAGCTTTCTTT. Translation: CASSLAGAGEAFF.

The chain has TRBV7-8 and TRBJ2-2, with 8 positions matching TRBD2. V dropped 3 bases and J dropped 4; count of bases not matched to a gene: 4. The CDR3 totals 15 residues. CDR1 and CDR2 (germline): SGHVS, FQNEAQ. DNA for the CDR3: TGTGCCAGCAGCTTGGCTAGCGGGCCCACCGGGGAGCTGTTTTTT. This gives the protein CASSLASGPTGELFF. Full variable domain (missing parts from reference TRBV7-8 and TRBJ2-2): GAGVSQSPRYKVAKRGQDVALRCDPISGHVSLFWYQQALGQGPEFLTYFQNEAQLDKSGLPSDRFFAERPEGSVSTLKIQRTQQEDSAVYLCASSLASGPTGELFFGEGSRLTVL.

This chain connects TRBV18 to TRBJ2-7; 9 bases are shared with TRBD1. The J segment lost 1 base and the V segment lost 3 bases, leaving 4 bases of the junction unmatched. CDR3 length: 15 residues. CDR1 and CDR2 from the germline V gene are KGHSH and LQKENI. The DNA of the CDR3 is TGTGCCAGCTCACCCCCGGGACAGGGTTCCTACGAGCAGTACTTC. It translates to CASSPPGQGSYEQYF.

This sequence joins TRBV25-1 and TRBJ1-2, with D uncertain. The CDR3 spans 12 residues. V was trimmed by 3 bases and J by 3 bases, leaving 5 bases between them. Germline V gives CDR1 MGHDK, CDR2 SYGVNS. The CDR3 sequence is CASSEGDYGYTF. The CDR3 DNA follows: TGTGCCAGCAGTGAGGGAGACTATGGCTACACCTTC.

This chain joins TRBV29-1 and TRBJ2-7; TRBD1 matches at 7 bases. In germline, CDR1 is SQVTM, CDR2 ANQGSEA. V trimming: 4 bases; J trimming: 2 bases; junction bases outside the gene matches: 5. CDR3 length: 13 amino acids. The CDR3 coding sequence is TGCAGCGTTGCCGGGACAGACCCCTACGAGCAGTACTTC. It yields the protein CSVAGTDPYEQYF.

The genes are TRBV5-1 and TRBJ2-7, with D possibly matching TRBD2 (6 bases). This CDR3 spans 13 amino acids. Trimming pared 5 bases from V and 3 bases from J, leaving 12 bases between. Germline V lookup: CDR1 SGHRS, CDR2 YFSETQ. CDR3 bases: TGCGCCAGCAGTACTAGCCGGGGCTACGAGCAGTACTTC. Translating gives CASSTSRGYEQYF.

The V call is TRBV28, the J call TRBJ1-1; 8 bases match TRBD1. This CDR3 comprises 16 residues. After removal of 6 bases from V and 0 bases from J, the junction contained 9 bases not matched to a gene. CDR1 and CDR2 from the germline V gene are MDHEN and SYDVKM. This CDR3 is CASRPDRGPMNTEAFF. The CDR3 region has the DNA TGTGCCAGCAGACCCGACAGGGGCCCCATGAACACTGAAGCTTTCTTT.

CDR3 loop: CASRDDRSSSYEQYF. CDR3 in DNA: TGTGCCAGCAGGGATGACAGGTCTAGCTCCTACGAGCAGTACTTC. The chain combines TRBV25-1 with TRBJ2-7, with D tentatively TRBD1 (6 bases). CDR1 is MGHDK and CDR2 is SYGVNS in the germline V gene. Trimming stripped 6 bases from V and 0 bases from J, with 15 bases between. The CDR3 extends over 15 amino acids.

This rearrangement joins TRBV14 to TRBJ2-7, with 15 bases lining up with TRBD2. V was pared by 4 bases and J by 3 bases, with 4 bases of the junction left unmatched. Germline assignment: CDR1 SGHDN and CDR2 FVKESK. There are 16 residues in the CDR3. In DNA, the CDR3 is TGTGCCAGCAGCCCTCTGGGACTAGCGGGAGGCTACGAGCAGTACTTC. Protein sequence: CASSPLGLAGGYEQYF.

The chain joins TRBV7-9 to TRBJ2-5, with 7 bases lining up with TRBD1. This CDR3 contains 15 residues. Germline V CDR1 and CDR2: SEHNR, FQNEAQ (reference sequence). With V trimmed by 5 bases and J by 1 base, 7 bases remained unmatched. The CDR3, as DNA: TGTGCCAGCAGCATCGGACAGGCCTCCCAAGAGACCCAGTACTTC. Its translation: CASSIGQASQETQYF.

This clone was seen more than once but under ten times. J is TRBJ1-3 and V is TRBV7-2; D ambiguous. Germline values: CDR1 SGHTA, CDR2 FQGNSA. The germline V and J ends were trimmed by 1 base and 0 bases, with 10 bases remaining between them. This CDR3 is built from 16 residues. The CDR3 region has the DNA TGTGCCAGCAGCTTAGTGGGCCAGGTCTCTGGAAACACCATATATTTT. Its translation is CASSLVGQVSGNTIYF.

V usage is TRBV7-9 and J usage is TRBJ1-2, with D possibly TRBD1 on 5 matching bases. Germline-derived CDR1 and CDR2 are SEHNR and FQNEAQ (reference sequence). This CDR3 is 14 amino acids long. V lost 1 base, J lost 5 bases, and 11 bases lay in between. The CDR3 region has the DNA TGTGCCAGCAGCTTAGAAGGGGCGCTTTATGGCTACACCTTC. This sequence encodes CASSLEGALYGYTF.

In DNA form, the CDR3 reads TGTGCCAGCAGCTTAGGGACAGGGGAGTACTACGAGCAGTACTTC. Encoded protein: CASSLGTGEYYEQYF. The chain links TRBV7-2 to TRBJ2-7; 9 bases match TRBD1. Germline CDR1 and CDR2: SGHTA and FQGNSA. With V trimmed by 1 base and J by 3 bases, 4 bases remained unmatched. There are 15 residues in the CDR3.

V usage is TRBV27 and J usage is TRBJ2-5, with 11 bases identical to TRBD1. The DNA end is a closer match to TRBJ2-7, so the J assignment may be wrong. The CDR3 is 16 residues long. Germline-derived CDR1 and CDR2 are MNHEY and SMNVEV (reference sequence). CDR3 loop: CASSRGGQGGTYEQYF. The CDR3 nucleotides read TGTGCCAGCAGTAGGGGGGGACAGGGGGGGACCTACGAGCAGTACTTC.

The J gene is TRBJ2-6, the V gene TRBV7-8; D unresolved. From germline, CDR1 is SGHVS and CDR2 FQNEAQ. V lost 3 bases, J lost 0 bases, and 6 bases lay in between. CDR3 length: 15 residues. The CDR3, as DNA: TGTGCCAGCAGCTTCGAGCGCTCTGGGGCCAACGTCCTGACTTTC. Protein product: CASSFERSGANVLTF.

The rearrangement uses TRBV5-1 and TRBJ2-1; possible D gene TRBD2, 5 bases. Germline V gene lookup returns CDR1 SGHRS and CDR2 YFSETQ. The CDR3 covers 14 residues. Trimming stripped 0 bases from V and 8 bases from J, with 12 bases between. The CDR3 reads CASSLGLASDEQFF. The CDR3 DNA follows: TGCGCCAGCAGCTTGGGGCTAGCCTCGGATGAGCAGTTCTTC.

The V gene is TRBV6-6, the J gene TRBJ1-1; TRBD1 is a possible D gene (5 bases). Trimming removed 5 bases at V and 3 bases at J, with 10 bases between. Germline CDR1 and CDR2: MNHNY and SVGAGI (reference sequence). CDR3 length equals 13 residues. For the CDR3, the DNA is TGTGCCAGCAGTAGGGGTGTTGACACTGAAGCTTTCTTT. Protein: CASSRGVDTEAFF.

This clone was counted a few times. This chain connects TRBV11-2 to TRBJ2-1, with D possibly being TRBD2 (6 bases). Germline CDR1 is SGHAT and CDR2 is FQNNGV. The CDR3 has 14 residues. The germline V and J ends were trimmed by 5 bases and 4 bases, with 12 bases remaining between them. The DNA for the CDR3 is TGTGCCAGCAGCAAAGGCGGGACTTACAATGAGCAGTTCTTC. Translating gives CASSKGGTYNEQFF.

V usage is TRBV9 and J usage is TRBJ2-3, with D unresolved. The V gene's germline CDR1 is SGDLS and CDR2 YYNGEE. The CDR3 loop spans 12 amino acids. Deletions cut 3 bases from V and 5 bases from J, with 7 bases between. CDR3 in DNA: TGTGCCAGCAGCGCGAGAGAAGATACGCAGTATTTT. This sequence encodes CASSAREDTQYF. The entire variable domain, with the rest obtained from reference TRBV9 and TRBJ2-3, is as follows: DSGVTQTPKHLITATGQRVTLRCSPRSGDLSVYWYQQSLDQGLQFLIQYYNGEERAKGNILERFSAQQFPDLHSELNLSSLELGDSALYFCASSAREDTQYFGPGTRLTVL.

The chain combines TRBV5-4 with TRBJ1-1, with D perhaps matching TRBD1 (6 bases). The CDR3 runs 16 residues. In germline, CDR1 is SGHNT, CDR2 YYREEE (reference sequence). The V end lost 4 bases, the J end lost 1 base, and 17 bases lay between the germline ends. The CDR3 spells CASSPYYQGKNTEAFF. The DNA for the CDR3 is TGTGCCAGCAGCCCGTACTACCAGGGGAAGAACACTGAAGCTTTCTTT.

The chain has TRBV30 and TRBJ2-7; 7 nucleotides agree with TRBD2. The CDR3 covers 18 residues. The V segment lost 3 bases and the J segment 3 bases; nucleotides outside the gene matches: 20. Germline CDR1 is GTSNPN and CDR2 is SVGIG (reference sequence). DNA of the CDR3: TGTGCCTGGAGAACCCCCCCCGGAGGCGGGAGATGGGGCTACGAGCAGTACTTC. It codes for CAWRTPPGGGRWGYEQYF. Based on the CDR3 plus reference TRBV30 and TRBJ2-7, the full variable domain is SQTIHQWPATLVQPVGSPLSLECTVEGTSNPNLYWYRQAAGRGLQLLFYSVGIGQISSEVPQNLSASRPQDRQFILSSKKLLLSDSGFYLCAWRTPPGGGRWGYEQYFGPGTRLTVT.

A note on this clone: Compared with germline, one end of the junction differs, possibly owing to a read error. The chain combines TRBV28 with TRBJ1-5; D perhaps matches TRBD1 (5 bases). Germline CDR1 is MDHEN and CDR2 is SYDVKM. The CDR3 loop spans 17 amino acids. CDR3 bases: TGTGTCAGCAGACTTACTGCGGGGGAGCTTCGGGATCAGCCCCAGCATTTT. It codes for CVSRLTAGELRDQPQHF.

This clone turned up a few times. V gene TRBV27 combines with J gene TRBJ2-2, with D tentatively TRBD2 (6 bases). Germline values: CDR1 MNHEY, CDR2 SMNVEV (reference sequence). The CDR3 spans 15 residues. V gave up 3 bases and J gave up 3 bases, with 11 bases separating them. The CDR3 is CASSLSGVDTGELFF. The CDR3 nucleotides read TGTGCCAGCAGTTTGTCGGGGGTCGACACCGGGGAGCTGTTTTTT.

CDR3 residues: CASSIVPGDSYEQYF. The CDR3 nucleotides read TGTGCCAGTAGTATAGTACCAGGGGATTCCTACGAGCAGTACTTC. This sequence joins TRBV19 and TRBJ2-7, with a tentative D call TRBD1 (6 bases). CDR1 and CDR2 from the germline V gene are LNHDA and SQIVND (reference sequence). CDR3 length equals 15 residues. The V gene lost 1 base and the J gene lost 1 base, with 11 bases spanning the gap.

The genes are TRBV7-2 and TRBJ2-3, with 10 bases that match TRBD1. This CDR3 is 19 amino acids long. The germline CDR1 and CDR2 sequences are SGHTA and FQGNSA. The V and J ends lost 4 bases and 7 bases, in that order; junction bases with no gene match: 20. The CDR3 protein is CASSSRGVGQGSERNTQYF. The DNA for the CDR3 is TGTGCCAGCAGCTCGCGGGGGGTGGGACAGGGGTCTGAAAGAAATACGCAGTATTTT.

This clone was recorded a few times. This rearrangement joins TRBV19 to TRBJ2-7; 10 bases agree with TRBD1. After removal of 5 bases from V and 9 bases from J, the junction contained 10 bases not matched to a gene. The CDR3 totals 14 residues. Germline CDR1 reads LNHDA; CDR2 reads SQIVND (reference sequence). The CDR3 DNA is TGTGCCAGTAGTTTAGGGACAGGGGACCCAGCGCAGTACTTC. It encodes CASSLGTGDPAQYF.

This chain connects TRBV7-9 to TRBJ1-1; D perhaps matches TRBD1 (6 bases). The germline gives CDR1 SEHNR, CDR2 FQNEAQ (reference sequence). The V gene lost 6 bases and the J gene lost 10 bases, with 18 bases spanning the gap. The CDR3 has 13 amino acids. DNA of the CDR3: TGTGCCAGCAGGCACCGGGACACCGAAGGAGCTTTCTTT. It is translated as CASRHRDTEGAFF.

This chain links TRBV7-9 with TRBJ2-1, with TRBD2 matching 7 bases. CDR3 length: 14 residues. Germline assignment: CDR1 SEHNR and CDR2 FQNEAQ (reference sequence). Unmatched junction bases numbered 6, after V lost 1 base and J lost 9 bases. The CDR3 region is CASSLGGGRTEQFF. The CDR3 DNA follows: TGTGCCAGCAGCTTAGGGGGCGGGAGAACTGAGCAGTTCTTC.

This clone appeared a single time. The CDR3 DNA sequence: TGTGCCAGCAGTTTACTCCAGGGACAGGGTTCTTACGAGACCCAGTACTTC. It is translated as CASSLLQGQGSYETQYF. The rearrangement joins TRBV28 to TRBJ2-5; 9 bases agree with TRBD1. The junction had 12 bases not matched to a gene; V was cut back by 2 bases and J by 5 bases. Germline V CDR1 and CDR2: MDHEN, SYDVKM. CDR3 length: 17 amino acids.

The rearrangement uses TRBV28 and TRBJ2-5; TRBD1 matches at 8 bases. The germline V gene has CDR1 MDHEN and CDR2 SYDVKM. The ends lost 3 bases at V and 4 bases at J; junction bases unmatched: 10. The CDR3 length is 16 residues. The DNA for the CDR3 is TGTGCCAGCAGTTTCCTCGGGACAGGCCCCAGAGAGACCCAGTACTTC. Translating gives CASSFLGTGPRETQYF.

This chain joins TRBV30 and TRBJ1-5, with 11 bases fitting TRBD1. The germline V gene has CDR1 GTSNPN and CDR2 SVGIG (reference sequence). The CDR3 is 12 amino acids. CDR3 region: CEGDRGYQPQHF. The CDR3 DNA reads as TGTGAGGGGGACAGGGGGTATCAGCCCCAGCATTTT.